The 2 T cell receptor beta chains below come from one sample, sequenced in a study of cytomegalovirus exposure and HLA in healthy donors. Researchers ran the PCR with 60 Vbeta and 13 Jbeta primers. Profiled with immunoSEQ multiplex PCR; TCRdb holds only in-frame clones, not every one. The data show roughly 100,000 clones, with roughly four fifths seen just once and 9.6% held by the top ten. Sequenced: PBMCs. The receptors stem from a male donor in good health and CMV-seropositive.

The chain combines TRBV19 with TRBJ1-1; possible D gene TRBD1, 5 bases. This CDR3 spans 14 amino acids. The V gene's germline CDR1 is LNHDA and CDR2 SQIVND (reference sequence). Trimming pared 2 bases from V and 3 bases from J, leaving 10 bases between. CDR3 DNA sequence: TGTGCCAGTAGTATAAAGGGGTTAGACACTGAAGCTTTCTTT. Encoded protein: CASSIKGLDTEAFF. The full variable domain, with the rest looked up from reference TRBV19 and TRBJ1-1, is DGGITQSPKYLFRKEGQNVTLSCEQNLNHDAMYWYRQDPGQGLRLIYYSQIVNDFQKGDIAEGYSVSREKKESFPLTVTSAQKNPTAFYLCASSIKGLDTEAFFGQGTRLTVV.

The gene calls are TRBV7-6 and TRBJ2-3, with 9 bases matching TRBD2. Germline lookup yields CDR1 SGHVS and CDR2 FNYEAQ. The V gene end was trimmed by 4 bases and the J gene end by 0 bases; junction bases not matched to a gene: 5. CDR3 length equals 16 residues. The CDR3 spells CASSSPTSGSTDTQYF. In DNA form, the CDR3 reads TGTGCCAGCAGCTCCCCGACTAGCGGAAGCACAGATACGCAGTATTTT.